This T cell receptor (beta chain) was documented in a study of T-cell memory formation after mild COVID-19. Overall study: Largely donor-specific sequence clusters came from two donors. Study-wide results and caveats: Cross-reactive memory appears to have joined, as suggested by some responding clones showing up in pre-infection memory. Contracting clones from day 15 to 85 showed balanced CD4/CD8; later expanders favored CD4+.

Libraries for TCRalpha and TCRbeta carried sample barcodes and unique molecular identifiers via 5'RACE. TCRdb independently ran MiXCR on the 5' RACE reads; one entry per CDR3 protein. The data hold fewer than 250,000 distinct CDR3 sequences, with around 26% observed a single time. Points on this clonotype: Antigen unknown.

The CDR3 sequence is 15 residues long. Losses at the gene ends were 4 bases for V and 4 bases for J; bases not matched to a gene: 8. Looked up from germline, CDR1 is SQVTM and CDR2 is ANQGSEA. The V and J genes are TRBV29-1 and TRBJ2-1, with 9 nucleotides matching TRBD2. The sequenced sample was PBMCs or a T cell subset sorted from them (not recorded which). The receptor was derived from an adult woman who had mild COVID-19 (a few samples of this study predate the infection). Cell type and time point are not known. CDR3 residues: CSVGGTSRTYNEQFF. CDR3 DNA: TGCAGCGTTGGCGGGACTAGCAGAACGTACAATGAGCAGTTCTTC.